This T cell receptor beta chain comes out of a study of memory CD4+ T cells and cytomegalovirus serostatus. Single viable CD3+CD4+CD8-CD45RO+ cells were sorted as the memory CD4+ T cells. Deletions cut 0 bases from V and 4 bases from J, with 7 bases between. Germline V gene lookup returns CDR1 SGHNT and CDR2 YYREEE (reference sequence). This CDR3 comprises 14 residues. Clones were sequenced by immunoSEQ multiplex PCR, and TCRdb holds only the in-frame ones, with some missing. The sample consists of 40,000 or so clones, around three quarters of them appearing once. This clonotype was sampled from an adult in good health and CMV-seronegative. J is TRBJ2-2 and V is TRBV5-4; D unresolved. Sequencing used memory CD4+ T cells from blood. The CDR3 sequence is CASSLAAITGELFF. CDR3 DNA: TGTGCCAGCAGCTTGGCAGCCATCACCGGGGAGCTGTTTTTT.